One sample yielded the 3 T cell receptor beta chains listed below, sequenced in a study of CD4 T cells in relation to SARS-CoV-2 and coronaviruses. What these receptors recognize is not known. Using immunoSEQ multiplex PCR, the repertoire was profiled, and TCRdb retains in-frame clones only, with some absent. The data contain 25,000 to 35,000 clones, about 76% of them singletons. The unexposed donors gave CD4+ T cells in about 2010-2019, prior to COVID-19. Isolation of CD4+ T cells took place after around eleven days in culture. The sample was CD4+ T cells from PBMCs, cultured in vitro. The receptors come from a human donor in good health.

The V gene is TRBV7-9, the J gene TRBJ2-7; 7 nucleotides align to TRBD2. V lost 4 bases and J lost 2; bases outside the gene matches: 11. Per germline, CDR1 SEHNR and CDR2 FQNEAQ (reference sequence). The CDR3 contains 16 residues. The CDR3 sequence: CASSSGLGGKTYEQYF. CDR3 sequence (DNA): TGTGCCAGCAGCTCAGGCTTGGGGGGGAAAACCTACGAGCAGTACTTC.

The chain links TRBV9 to TRBJ1-2, with 8 bases identical to TRBD1. Germline CDR1 SGDLS, CDR2 YYNGEE. This CDR3 comprises 16 residues. V lost 4 bases and J lost 4; bases outside the gene matches: 12. CDR3 sequence: CASSPFPGGKGYGYTF. In DNA form, the CDR3 reads TGTGCCAGCAGCCCCTTTCCAGGGGGCAAGGGCTATGGCTACACCTTC.

The genes are TRBV24-1 and TRBJ2-7, with no clear D. CDR1 and CDR2 (germline): KGHDR, SFDVKD. CDR3 length: 13 residues. V lost 5 bases, J lost 2 bases, and 9 bases lay in between. CDR3 nucleotides: TGTGCCACCAGTGTCTCCAGAGCCTACGAGCAGTACTTC. Translation: CATSVSRAYEQYF.